Below, one T cell receptor (beta chain) is given with its context. Its matching antigen is unknown. This sample is part of a study of T cell responses to AZD1222 COVID-19 vaccine. Whole-study context: Second doses that came at about 4 or about 12 weeks were put together. Study observations and caveats: After two AZD1222 doses, spike-specific TCR breadth and depth rose versus day 0. Epitopes outside B.1.351 and B.1.1.7 mutated regions reportedly drew nearly half of spike TCRs.

Clones were read by immunoSEQ multiplex PCR, and TCRdb kept only the in-frame ones, dropping some. The sample contains almost 80,000 clones, about 90% of which appear only once. V was trimmed by 1 base and J by 6 bases, leaving 9 bases between them. The germline V gene encodes CDR1 SGHAT and CDR2 FQNNGV. CDR3 length equals 13 residues. This chain joins TRBV11-2 and TRBJ1-2; tentatively, D is TRBD1 (6 bases). The receptor comes from an adult in good health. The sample consisted of peripheral blood, taken on day 0 of AZD1222 vaccination. The CDR3: CASSLAAGDGYTF. The DNA for the CDR3 is TGTGCCAGCAGCTTAGCGGCAGGGGATGGCTACACCTTC.